Reported below is one T cell receptor beta chain. The CDR3 sequence is 15 residues long. V trimming: 0 bases; J trimming: 0 bases; junction bases outside the gene matches: 1. Per the germline V gene, CDR1 is SGDLS and CDR2 is YYNGEE. Libraries were prepared by immunoSEQ multiplex PCR; TCRdb keeps only in-frame clonotypes and omits some of them. The sample shows around 1.9 million clones, about 94% of them seen only once. This sample is part of a study of shared clonotypes between healthy human individuals. On the study more broadly: A couple of women and three men aged 18 to 49 made up the donors.

Selected positively for CCR7 and CD45RO-negative, naive CD8 cells excluded terminally differentiated effector memory CD45RA+ cells. The chain uses TRBV9 and TRBJ2-7; 9 bases are shared with TRBD1. The sample was naive CD8+ T cells from PBMCs. The receptor was derived from a young man in good health. Some clones in this sample may be carry-over from other donors' samples. In DNA, the CDR3 is TGTGCCAGCAGCGTAGGGACAGGGGACTCCTACGAGCAGTACTTC. It yields the protein CASSVGTGDSYEQYF.